This TCR beta chain was profiled in a study of cytomegalovirus exposure and HLA in healthy donors. Study context: Of the donors genotyped, approximately 430 in all, less than 90% fell in the Caucasian-associated ancestry cluster.

The V and J ends lost 1 base and 0 bases respectively, with 2 bases between them. This CDR3 comprises 13 residues. Germline values: CDR1 LNHDA, CDR2 SQIVND (reference sequence). Primers: 60 Vbeta forward and 13 Jbeta reverse. Authors' methods: A later analysis tallied 75 million to 80 million unique TCR beta chains, 9 million to 12 million of them shared. Libraries were prepared by immunoSEQ multiplex PCR; TCRdb keeps only in-frame clonotypes and omits some of them. From that table come the V and J calls and clone size; the DNA was used to work out D and trimming. The top ten hold 9.5% to 12% of the sample, which has 160,000 or so clones, 82% seen once. Details on this clone: Its antigen is as yet unknown.

Whole-study results and caveats: For most TCR sequences rarity was the rule, although some public TCRs occurred in many donors.

Sequencing was performed on PBMCs. This chain uses TRBV19 with TRBJ2-3; D gene unclear. This receptor was obtained from a man aged 50 or older in good health and CMV-seropositive. In DNA, the CDR3 is TGTGCCAGTAGTATAGCTAGCACAGATACGCAGTATTTT. Residues: CASSIASTDTQYF.